The next 2 T cell receptor beta chains were all read from a single sample in a study of monozygotic twins with cystic fibrosis. Profiling relied on immunoSEQ multiplex PCR, and the TCRdb table lists in-frame clones only, not all of them. The table has around 20,000 clones, roughly nine tenths seen once. Sample: blood. Receptor source: a girl aged 2-10 years with cystic fibrosis.

The gene calls are TRBV4-1 and TRBJ2-1; D not resolved. Germline-derived CDR1 and CDR2 are MGHRA and YSYEKL. The CDR3 loop spans 15 amino acids. Trimming removed 5 bases at V and 5 bases at J, with 16 bases between. The CDR3 region has the DNA TGCGCCAGCAGCTCCCCTGGATACACCAACAATGAGCAGTTCTTC. Protein product: CASSSPGYTNNEQFF.

V and J are TRBV6-5 and TRBJ2-3; D is perhaps TRBD2 (5 bases). The CDR3 extends over 13 amino acids. V gave up 2 bases and J gave up 6 bases, with 9 bases separating them. Germline V gene data show CDR1 as MNHEY and CDR2 as SVGAGI. The CDR3 loop is CASSYRTGDTQYF. The CDR3 bases are TGTGCCAGCAGTTACCGGACGGGGGATACGCAGTATTTT.